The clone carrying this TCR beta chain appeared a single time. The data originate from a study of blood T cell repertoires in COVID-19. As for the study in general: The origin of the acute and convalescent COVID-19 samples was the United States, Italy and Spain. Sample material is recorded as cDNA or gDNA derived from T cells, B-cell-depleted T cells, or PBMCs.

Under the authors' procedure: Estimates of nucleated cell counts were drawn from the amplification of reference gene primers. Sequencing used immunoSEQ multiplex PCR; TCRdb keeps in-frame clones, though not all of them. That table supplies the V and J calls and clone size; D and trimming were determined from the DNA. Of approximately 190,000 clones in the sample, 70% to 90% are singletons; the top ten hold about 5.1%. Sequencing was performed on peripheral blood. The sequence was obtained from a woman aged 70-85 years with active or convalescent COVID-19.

The CDR3 region is CASSLLFGTGELFF. CDR3 coding DNA: TGTGCCAGCAGCCTCCTGTTCGGTACCGGGGAGCTGTTTTTT. This chain connects TRBV9 to TRBJ2-2; D gene uncertain. In germline, CDR1 is SGDLS, CDR2 YYNGEE. This CDR3 has 14 residues. Trimming removed 4 bases at V and 5 bases at J, with 12 bases between.